This T cell receptor (beta chain) was recovered during a study of radiation and T cells in renal cell carcinoma. The wider study: Nephrectomy followed 15 Gy stereotactic body radiation by 4 weeks.

Sequencing used immunoSEQ multiplex PCR; TCRdb keeps in-frame clones, though not all of them. The sample contains 120,000 or so clones, roughly four fifths of which appear only once. Germline V lookup: CDR1 SNHLY, CDR2 FYNNEI. The CDR3 spans 15 residues. V lost 2 bases to trimming and J lost 0 bases, with 10 bases between them. Sample time point: blood 2 weeks post-SBRT. Documented treatment: 15 Gy SBRT to primary tumor, nephrectomy 4 weeks later. Serial blood draws occurred at baseline and 2 and 4 weeks post-SBRT. The patient's renal cell carcinoma had clear cell pathology. The clonotype was recovered from a woman aged 55-69 years with renal cell carcinoma. Material: blood, obtained from a patient whose treatment included radiotherapy and nephrectomy. The chain employs TRBV2 and TRBJ1-2, with D unclear. CDR3 amino acids: CASSESQYANYGYTF. The CDR3 DNA is TGTGCCAGCAGTGAATCGCAATATGCTAACTATGGCTACACCTTC.